This record concerns one T cell receptor (beta chain) sequence. Time point in this sample: new active TB diagnosis, blood taken before or within 7 days of starting treatment. Positive smear microscopy and/or M. tuberculosis culture confirmed active disease. Only in-frame clones appear in the TCRdb table, and some are missing; sequencing was by immunoSEQ multiplex PCR. This table holds about 33,000 clones, 90% to 95% found once. This CDR3 contains 18 residues. Germline CDR1 reads SGHRS; CDR2 reads YFSETQ. Germline trimming cut 4 bases from V and 6 bases from J; bases unmatched to any gene: 16. The data derive from a study of T cells in tuberculosis.

The receptor was isolated from an adult with tuberculosis. Some clones in this sample may be carry-over from other donors' samples. The chain uses TRBV5-1 and TRBJ2-4, with TRBD1 matching over 10 bases. The material was PBMCs, obtained at tuberculosis diagnosis. The DNA for the CDR3 is TGCGCCAGCAGCCTTTTGGGGGAGGCGACAGGGGGCAGAAACATTCAGTACTTC. The encoded protein is CASSLLGEATGGRNIQYF.